The 24 T cell receptor beta chains below were found in one sample sequenced in a study of breast tumors, draining lymph nodes, adjacent tissues. Breast cancer patients provided tissue from their axillary draining lymph nodes. MiXCR, applied by TCRdb to the multiplex PCR reads, yields one record per CDR3 protein. The table has some 85,000 distinct CDR3 sequences, around 28% seen once. Source material: axillary lymph node tissue. These receptors were obtained from a female donor with breast cancer. Some clones in this sample may be carry-over from other donors' samples.

With regard to this clonotype: At one end, the junction sequence differs from germline, possibly due to a read error. The rearrangement uses TRBV7-8 and TRBJ1-3, with a possible D match to TRBD1 (6 bases). Germline CDR1 SGHVS, CDR2 FQNEAQ. This CDR3 region has 17 residues. DNA for the CDR3: TGTGCCGGCAGCTTAGCGCACCAGGGGCTCTCTGGAAACACCATATATTTT. Translated: CAGSLAHQGLSGNTIYF. Full variable domain (rest looked up from reference TRBV7-8 and TRBJ1-3): GAGVSQSPRYKVAKRGQDVALRCDPISGHVSLFWYQQALGQGPEFLTYFQNEAQLDKSGLPSDRFFAERPEGSVSTLKIQRTQQEDSAVYLCAGSLAHQGLSGNTIYFGEGSWLTVV.

There are many counts of this clonotype. The chain carries TRBV28 and TRBJ1-6; D unclear. In germline, CDR1 is MDHEN, CDR2 SYDVKM. The CDR3 is 13 amino acids. The ends were cut back, 2 bases at V and 7 bases at J, with 6 bases in the middle. The CDR3 reads CASSLKRNSPLHF. The CDR3 DNA reads as TGTGCCAGCAGTTTAAAACGGAATTCACCCCTCCACTTT.

As to this clonotype: One end of the junction is discordant with germline, which a read error may explain. The gene calls are TRBV6-2 or TRBV6-3 and TRBJ2-1, with D perhaps TRBD2 (6 bases). The germline gives CDR1 MNHEY, CDR2 SVGEGT. This CDR3 region has 15 residues. The CDR3: CASSHSRELDNEQFF. CDR3 bases: TGTGCCAGCAGTCACTCGCGGGAATTGGACAATGAGCAGTTCTTC.

This clonotype appeared once. This may be a read error: a much more frequent sequence differs by one nucleotide. V usage is TRBV12-3 or TRBV12-4 and J usage is TRBJ2-3; TRBD2 matches at 8 bases. The CDR3 is 15 amino acids. V was pared by 5 bases and J by 4 bases, with 8 bases of the junction left unmatched. The chain's CDR3 is CASSTPGLDADTQYF. The CDR3 nucleotides are TGTGCCAGCAGTACTCCGGGACTAGACGCAGATACGCAGTATTTT.

Many counts were recorded for this clonotype. The CDR3 DNA sequence: TGCAGTGCTAGATTGTCCGGGAATCAGCCCCAGCATTTT. Translating gives CSARLSGNQPQHF. The chain links TRBV20-1 to TRBJ1-5; D is unresolved. The length of the CDR3 is 13 residues. Germline CDR1 DFQATT, CDR2 SNEGSKA (reference sequence). The V end was cut by 2 bases, the J end by 4 bases, with 9 bases between.

This chain connects TRBV20-1 to TRBJ2-5; 10 bases line up with TRBD2. Trimming removed 1 base from V and 5 bases from J; junction bases left unmatched: 10. This CDR3 contains 16 residues. Germline V gene data show CDR1 as DFQATT and CDR2 as SNEGSKA (reference sequence). CDR3 in amino acids: CSARVGSGRAPETQYF. The DNA of the CDR3 is TGCAGTGCTAGAGTAGGCAGCGGGAGGGCACCCGAGACCCAGTACTTC.

With respect to this clonotype: This may be a read error, as it is one base from a much larger clone. The chain recombines TRBV5-8 with TRBJ2-3; a possible D gene is TRBD2 (6 bases). The germline V gene encodes CDR1 SGHTS and CDR2 YDEGEE. The length of the CDR3 is 15 residues. In nucleotides, the CDR3 is TGTACCAGCAGCCCCGTAGGAGGGCGCGAGGATACGCAGTATTTT. Amino acid sequence: CTSSPVGGREDTQYF.

This clonotype was counted at least ten times. The V call is TRBV7-9, the J call TRBJ2-1; D not resolved. This CDR3 region has 12 residues. With 5 bases removed from V and 2 bases from J, the gap between germline ends came to 4 bases. Per germline, CDR1 SEHNR and CDR2 FQNEAQ (reference sequence). The chain's CDR3 is CASSTTYNEQFF. CDR3 in DNA: TGTGCCAGCAGCACCACCTACAATGAGCAGTTCTTC.

This clonotype has a count of ten or more. The rearrangement links TRBV2 to TRBJ2-2, with 8 bases lining up with TRBD2. With 0 bases clipped from V and 2 bases from J, the junction kept 5 bases outside the gene matches. The CDR3 is 17 amino acids. Germline CDR1 SNHLY, CDR2 FYNNEI. This CDR3 is CASSEALRTSNTGELFF. The CDR3 coding sequence is TGTGCCAGCAGTGAAGCGCTTAGGACTAGCAACACCGGGGAGCTGTTTTTT.

This clonotype was recorded many times. The chain links TRBV12-5 to TRBJ2-1; D tentatively reads TRBD1 or TRBD2 (5 bases each). Trimming stripped 6 bases from V and 10 bases from J, with 19 bases between. This CDR3 region has 14 residues. Germline values: CDR1 LGHNT, CDR2 FRNRAP. CDR3 loop: CASGQQEALWEQFF. CDR3 DNA sequence: TGTGCTAGTGGCCAACAGGAGGCACTATGGGAGCAGTTCTTC.

Comments on this clonotype: A single base separates this from a much larger clone, so it may be a read error. The chain recombines TRBV6-5 with TRBJ2-1; the match to TRBD2 covers 9 bases. The CDR3 is 16 amino acids. Unmatched junction bases numbered 12, after V lost 5 bases and J lost 7 bases. CDR1 is MNHEY, CDR2 SVGAGI, per germline. The CDR3 here is CASSHDGTSSRNEQFF. CDR3 nucleotide sequence: TGTGCCAGCAGTCACGACGGGACTAGCTCTCGGAATGAGCAGTTCTTC.

This clonotype was seen repeatedly, ten times or more. This chain links TRBV11-3 with TRBJ2-3, with unresolved D. The V gene lost 4 bases and the J gene lost 0 bases, with 8 bases spanning the gap. The germline V gene has CDR1 SGHNT and CDR2 YENEEA. The CDR3 is 14 amino acids. The CDR3 sequence: CASSSRPSTDTQYF. CDR3 sequence (DNA): TGTGCCAGCAGCTCGCGCCCGAGCACAGATACGCAGTATTTT.

This clonotype was seen at least ten times. V gene TRBV6-1 combines with J gene TRBJ2-7; D call uncertain. Germline loops: CDR1 MNHNS, CDR2 SASEGT. The V gene lost 3 bases and the J gene lost 0 bases, with 9 bases spanning the gap. CDR3 size: 14 residues. The CDR3 DNA reads TGTGCCAGCAGTGAGCTTGGGAACTCCTACGAGCAGTACTTC. This encodes CASSELGNSYEQYF.

This clonotype showed up many times. V and J are TRBV24-1 and TRBJ2-7, with 11 nucleotides matching TRBD1. The germline CDR1 and CDR2 sequences are KGHDR and SFDVKD. Trimming at V came to 6 bases and at J to 7 bases, leaving 7 bases not matched to a gene. The CDR3 runs 14 residues. The CDR3 DNA reads TGTGCCACCAGTCCGGGACAGGGGGACCGGGAGCAGTACTTC. It yields the protein CATSPGQGDREQYF.

This clonotype was picked up many times. J is TRBJ1-5 and V is TRBV10-3; D ambiguous. Trimming shortened V by 3 bases and J by 0 bases, and 3 bases separated the two germline ends. CDR3 length equals 13 residues. Per germline, CDR1 ENHRY and CDR2 SYGVKD. The CDR3 DNA sequence: TGTGCCATCAGTGAACATAGCAATCAGCCCCAGCATTTT. This encodes CAISEHSNQPQHF.

In its sample, this clonotype was seen many times. V gene TRBV6-2 or TRBV6-3 combines with J gene TRBJ2-7; D may be TRBD1 (6 bases). This CDR3 region has 13 residues. Germline V gene sequence: CDR1 MNHEY, CDR2 SVGEGT. V shed 3 bases and J shed 6 bases, with 12 bases lying between them. The CDR3: CASSYSGASEQYF. CDR3 bases: TGTGCCAGCAGTTATTCAGGGGCGAGCGAGCAGTACTTC.

By sample share, this clonotype is medium-sized. This chain joins TRBV7-9 and TRBJ1-2; D remains unclear. Germline V lookup: CDR1 SEHNR, CDR2 FQNEAQ (reference sequence). This CDR3 spans 12 amino acids. With 2 bases removed from V and 8 bases from J, the gap between germline ends came to 9 bases. The CDR3 reads CASSLSDRGYTF. The CDR3 DNA sequence: TGTGCCAGCAGCTTAAGTGACCGGGGCTACACCTTC.

This clonotype occurred many times. The chain is built from TRBV9 and TRBJ2-1, with D unresolved. CDR3 length equals 11 residues. V lost 3 bases and J lost 5, with 3 bases in between. The germline gives CDR1 SGDLS, CDR2 YYNGEE. The CDR3 nucleotides read TGTGCCAGCAGCGCAAACAATGAGCAGTTCTTC. This translates into CASSANNEQFF.

The genes are TRBV7-2 and TRBJ2-7; D not resolved. Germline lookup yields CDR1 SGHTA and CDR2 FQGNSA. Trimming removed 7 bases at V and 0 bases at J, with 10 bases between. CDR3 length equals 13 residues. Here the CDR3 reads CASMLTFSYEQYF. The CDR3 region has the DNA TGTGCCAGCATGTTGACCTTCTCCTACGAGCAGTACTTC.

Many counts were recorded for this clonotype. The V and J genes are TRBV20-1 and TRBJ2-1, with 10 bases matching TRBD2. V shed 6 bases and J 4 bases; nucleotides not matched to a gene: 9. Germline CDR1 is DFQATT and CDR2 is SNEGSKA (reference sequence). The CDR3 covers 15 residues. The CDR3 protein is CSAEIGLADYNEQFF. CDR3 in DNA: TGCAGTGCCGAGATAGGACTAGCGGATTACAATGAGCAGTTCTTC.

The chain links TRBV27 to TRBJ2-2; D call uncertain. The length of the CDR3 is 14 residues. Germline V CDR1 and CDR2: MNHEY, SMNVEV (reference sequence). Deletions cut 7 bases from V and 6 bases from J, with 15 bases between. In DNA, the CDR3 is TGTGCCAGCAAGGTCGGATTCAATGCCGGGGAGCTGTTTTTT. This sequence encodes CASKVGFNAGELFF.

This clonotype has a count of ten or more. The chain combines TRBV5-6 with TRBJ2-1, with TRBD1 identical over 7 bases. This CDR3 is 12 amino acids long. With V trimmed by 7 bases and J by 6 bases, 4 bases remained unmatched. Germline V CDR1 and CDR2: SGHDT, YYEEEE. The CDR3 DNA follows: TGTGCCAGCCAAAGGGGGCCCAATGAGCAGTTCTTC. It is translated as CASQRGPNEQFF.

The sample holds many counts of this clonotype. This rearrangement joins TRBV24-1 to TRBJ2-3; the match to TRBD2 covers 8 bases. Unmatched junction bases numbered 8, after V lost 4 bases and J lost 6 bases. Germline V gives CDR1 KGHDR, CDR2 SFDVKD. The CDR3 is 15 amino acids. The CDR3 bases are TGTGCCACCAGTGACTCCGGGACTAGTGTGGATACGCAGTATTTT. Amino acid sequence: CATSDSGTSVDTQYF.

This clonotype was recorded at least ten times. This chain links TRBV20-1 with TRBJ1-6, with a possible D match to TRBD1 (5 bases). Trimming shortened V by 2 bases and J by 10 bases, and 12 bases separated the two germline ends. The CDR3 consists of 13 residues. Germline loops: CDR1 DFQATT, CDR2 SNEGSKA (reference sequence). CDR3 protein: CSARWGVRSPLHF. DNA for the CDR3: TGCAGTGCTAGATGGGGGGTCAGGTCACCCCTCCACTTT.